This TCR beta chain is from a study of blood T cell repertoires in COVID-19. Germline assignment: CDR1 SNHLY and CDR2 FYNNEI. V lost 4 bases, J lost 7 bases, and 6 bases stayed unmatched. The CDR3 totals 14 residues. TCRdb's copy holds only in-frame clones and misses some; the assay was immunoSEQ multiplex PCR. Here the sample spans 350,000 to 450,000 clones, 85% being singletons. This TCR was recovered from a woman younger than 30 with acute or convalescent COVID-19. Sample: peripheral blood. This sequence joins TRBV2 and TRBJ2-1; TRBD1 matches at 8 bases. The CDR3 DNA follows: TGTGCCAGCAGTGTGGAGACAGGGGCTAATGAGCAGTTCTTC. It specifies CASSVETGANEQFF.